This TCR beta chain was profiled in a study of T cells after yellow fever vaccination. For the study at large: Those fractions that held only low numbers of cells were prepared using the SMART-Seq v4 Ultra Low Input RNA kit.

V was shortened by 4 bases and J by 4 bases, with 11 bases between the two germline ends. In germline, CDR1 is SGHRS, CDR2 YFSETQ. CDR3 size: 14 residues. Via MiXCR, TCRdb re-called the 5' RACE reads, giving one row per CDR3 protein. Of about 320,000 distinct CDR3 sequences listed, under 15% are singletons. This clonotype was counted a few times. The V call is TRBV5-1, the J call TRBJ2-2; D remains ambiguous. The specimen comprised CD4+ T cells sorted from PBMCs, sampled 15 days after the yellow fever booster vaccination. The sequence was obtained from a man in his late teens or twenties who received the YFV17D yellow fever vaccine. CDR3 residues: CASSHPRATGELFF. The CDR3 nucleotides read TGCGCCAGCAGCCACCCAAGGGCCACCGGGGAGCTGTTTTTT.